These T cell receptor beta chains were read from a single sample in a study of vaccination and CD4 T cells after COVID-19. The antigens for these receptors are not known. TCRdb independently ran MiXCR on the PCR reads; one entry per CDR3 protein. This sample carries about 3,600 distinct CDR3 sequences, 15% to 20% of them seen once, and the ten largest clones take around a fifth. Source material: CD4+ T cells from blood, cultured in vitro. The receptors come from a human donor who had recovered from COVID-19. The CDR3 runs from the conserved cysteine through the conserved F or W. D genes are given only for firm matches. Size tells how often a clone was seen (once, few, many) or the class of an expanded clone, and some rows leave it out.

j_gene: TRBJ2-1
len: 13
abundance: .
v_gene: TRBV10-3
d_gene: .
CDR3aa: CAISELGINEQFF
CDR3nt: TGTGCCATCAGTGAGTTAGGGATCAATGAGCAGTTCTTC

j_gene: TRBJ1-6
len: 14
abundance: .
v_gene: TRBV19
d_gene: .
CDR3aa: CASSMRQGNSPLHF
CDR3nt: TGTGCCAGTAGTATGAGGCAGGGGAATTCACCCCTCCACTTT

j_gene: TRBJ2-7
len: 13
abundance: few
v_gene: TRBV12-3/TRBV12-4
d_gene: .
CDR3aa: CASSLAGGHEQYF
CDR3nt: TGTGCCAGCAGTTTAGCTGGGGGCCACGAGCAGTACTTC

j_gene: TRBJ1-6
len: 16
abundance: medium-sized
v_gene: TRBV6-2/TRBV6-3
d_gene: .
CDR3aa: CASSTWGYGYNSPLHF
CDR3nt: TGTGCCAGCAGTACTTGGGGGTACGGCTATAATTCACCCCTCCACTTT

j_gene: TRBJ2-5
len: 11
abundance: few
v_gene: TRBV10-3
d_gene: .
CDR3aa: CAISGGETQYF
CDR3nt: TGTGCCATCAGTGGGGGAGAGACCCAGTACTTC

j_gene: TRBJ2-2
len: 14
abundance: .
v_gene: TRBV6-5
d_gene: TRBD2
CDR3aa: CASSYWGGSGELFF
CDR3nt: TGTGCCAGCAGTTACTGGGGGGGTTCGGGGGAGCTGTTTTTT

j_gene: TRBJ1-5
len: 16
abundance: .
v_gene: TRBV3-1
d_gene: TRBD1
CDR3aa: CASSQDLRQGVQPQHF
CDR3nt: TGTGCCAGCAGCCAAGATCTTAGACAGGGCGTTCAGCCCCAGCATTTT

j_gene: TRBJ2-2
len: 18
abundance: .
v_gene: TRBV19
d_gene: .
CDR3aa: CASSIDRVGAWNSGELFF
CDR3nt: TGTGCCAGTAGTATAGATCGAGTAGGGGCTTGGAATTCAGGGGAGCTGTTTTTT

j_gene: TRBJ1-1
len: 14
abundance: .
v_gene: TRBV29-1
d_gene: TRBD1
CDR3aa: CSVDPGQGDTEAFF
CDR3nt: TGCAGCGTTGATCCGGGACAGGGAGACACTGAAGCTTTCTTT

j_gene: TRBJ1-6
len: 13
abundance: .
v_gene: TRBV12-3/TRBV12-4
d_gene: .
CDR3aa: CASSLKANSPLHF
CDR3nt: TGTGCCAGCAGTTTAAAGGCCAATTCACCCCTCCACTTT

j_gene: TRBJ2-3
len: 19
abundance: .
v_gene: TRBV18
d_gene: .
CDR3aa: CASSPITRGAARWSDTQYF
CDR3nt: TGTGCCAGCTCACCCATTACTCGCGGGGCCGCCCGCTGGTCAGATACGCAGTATTTT

j_gene: TRBJ2-7
len: 16
abundance: few
v_gene: TRBV11-2
d_gene: .
CDR3aa: CASSLDGGIISYEQYF
CDR3nt: TGTGCCAGCAGCTTAGACGGGGGAATAATCTCCTACGAGCAGTACTTC

j_gene: TRBJ2-3
len: 15
abundance: .
v_gene: TRBV2
d_gene: .
CDR3aa: CASSVIGVDTDTQYF
CDR3nt: TGTGCCAGCAGTGTAATAGGGGTGGACACAGATACGCAGTATTTT

j_gene: TRBJ2-1
len: 15
abundance: few
v_gene: TRBV9
d_gene: TRBD1
CDR3aa: CASSRTGETYNEQFF
CDR3nt: TGTGCCAGCAGCCGGACAGGGGAAACCTACAATGAGCAGTTCTTC

j_gene: TRBJ2-7
len: 13
abundance: .
v_gene: TRBV19
d_gene: TRBD1
CDR3aa: CASRDRGSYEQYF
CDR3nt: TGTGCCAGTAGGGACAGGGGTTCCTACGAGCAGTACTTC

j_gene: TRBJ1-3
len: 14
abundance: few
v_gene: TRBV30
d_gene: .
CDR3aa: CAWSLKGNGNTIYF
CDR3nt: TGTGCCTGGTCCCTCAAGGGGAATGGGAACACCATATATTTT

j_gene: TRBJ2-3
len: 13
abundance: few
v_gene: TRBV15
d_gene: .
CDR3aa: CATSNKAPDTQYF
CDR3nt: TGTGCCACCAGCAACAAAGCGCCAGATACGCAGTATTTT

j_gene: TRBJ2-6
len: 17
abundance: few
v_gene: TRBV7-2
d_gene: .
CDR3aa: CASSGGLGSAGANVLTF
CDR3nt: TGTGCCAGCAGTGGCGGACTGGGGAGTGCTGGGGCCAACGTCCTGACTTTC

j_gene: TRBJ2-5
len: 11
abundance: .
v_gene: TRBV2
d_gene: .
CDR3aa: CASSGQETQYF
CDR3nt: TGTGCCAGCAGTGGGCAAGAGACCCAGTACTTC

j_gene: TRBJ1-2
len: 11
abundance: medium-sized
v_gene: TRBV2
d_gene: .
CDR3aa: CASSPENGYTF
CDR3nt: TGTGCCAGCAGTCCCGAGAATGGCTACACCTTC

j_gene: TRBJ2-7
len: 13
abundance: medium-sized
v_gene: TRBV12-3/TRBV12-4
d_gene: .
CDR3aa: CASGASPVYEQYF
CDR3nt: TGTGCCAGCGGGGCCTCCCCAGTTTACGAGCAGTACTTC

j_gene: TRBJ2-7
len: 14
abundance: .
v_gene: TRBV3-1
d_gene: TRBD1
CDR3aa: CASAGGQGSYEQYF
CDR3nt: TGTGCCAGCGCCGGGGGACAGGGTTCCTACGAGCAGTACTTC

j_gene: TRBJ2-3
len: 16
abundance: few
v_gene: TRBV20-1
d_gene: TRBD2
CDR3aa: CSAGIPLAGGIDTQYF
CDR3nt: TGCAGTGCCGGCATTCCCTTAGCGGGGGGCATAGATACGCAGTATTTT

j_gene: TRBJ2-1
len: 15
abundance: few
v_gene: TRBV6-1
d_gene: .
CDR3aa: CASSPNYISYNEQFF
CDR3nt: TGTGCCAGCAGTCCCAACTACATCTCCTACAATGAGCAGTTCTTC

j_gene: TRBJ1-6
len: 12
abundance: few
v_gene: TRBV27
d_gene: .
CDR3aa: CASSRDNSPLHF
CDR3nt: TGTGCCAGCAGTCGAGATAATTCACCCCTCCACTTT

j_gene: TRBJ2-1
len: 15
abundance: medium-sized
v_gene: TRBV11-2
d_gene: TRBD2
CDR3aa: CASSLGAGGRHEQFF
CDR3nt: TGTGCCAGCAGCTTAGGGGCGGGGGGGCGGCATGAGCAGTTCTTC

j_gene: TRBJ1-2
len: 14
abundance: .
v_gene: TRBV7-2
d_gene: .
CDR3aa: CASSLIGIRYGYTF
CDR3nt: TGTGCCAGCAGCTTAATCGGGATCCGGTATGGCTACACCTTC

j_gene: TRBJ1-3
len: 16
abundance: .
v_gene: TRBV16
d_gene: .
CDR3aa: CASSPSGTFSGNTIYF
CDR3nt: TGTGCCAGCAGCCCTTCCGGGACATTCTCTGGAAACACCATATATTTT

j_gene: TRBJ1-3
len: 14
abundance: .
v_gene: TRBV6-5
d_gene: .
CDR3aa: CASSYTASGNTIYF
CDR3nt: TGTGCCAGCAGTTACACTGCCTCTGGAAACACCATATATTTT